This T cell receptor beta chain was profiled in a study of T-cell reconstitution after alpha-beta-depleted transplantation in children. This clonotype was seen repeatedly, ten times or more. Its target is not known. With V trimmed by 2 bases and J by 3 bases, 9 bases remained unmatched. CDR1 and CDR2 from the germline V gene are SGHNT and YYREEE (reference sequence). The CDR3 extends over 16 amino acids. As it was prepared, the TCRbeta library received unique molecular identifiers. MiXCR, run by TCRdb on the PCR reads, gives a single entry per CDR3 protein. The profile covers over 85,000 distinct CDR3 sequences, with 6% appearing a single time and 6% to 7% taken by the ten largest. Overall study results and limits: Alpha-beta T cells about two months after transplant reportedly derived from several hundred expanded graft clones. A year had passed since transplant, and T-cell counts and diversity by then came mostly from newly produced T cells.

V usage is TRBV5-4 and J usage is TRBJ2-3, with TRBD1 identical over 7 bases. Sequencing was performed on PBMCs, mostly from graft donor cells, taken 60 days after TCRalphabeta/CD19-depleted stem cell transplant. This TCR was sampled from a female patient aged 2-9 years who had a stem cell transplant for Fanconi anemia, so the T cells may come from the graft donor. The CDR3 loop is CASSFPRQGPTDTQYF. CDR3 in DNA: TGTGCCAGCAGCTTCCCCCGACAGGGACCAACAGATACGCAGTATTTT. The whole variable domain, remainder taken from reference TRBV5-4 and TRBJ2-3, is ETGVTQSPTHLIKTRGQQVTLRCSSQSGHNTVSWYQQALGQGPQFIFQYYREEENGRGNFPPRFSGLQFPNYSSELNVNALELDDSALYLCASSFPRQGPTDTQYFGPGTRLTVL.